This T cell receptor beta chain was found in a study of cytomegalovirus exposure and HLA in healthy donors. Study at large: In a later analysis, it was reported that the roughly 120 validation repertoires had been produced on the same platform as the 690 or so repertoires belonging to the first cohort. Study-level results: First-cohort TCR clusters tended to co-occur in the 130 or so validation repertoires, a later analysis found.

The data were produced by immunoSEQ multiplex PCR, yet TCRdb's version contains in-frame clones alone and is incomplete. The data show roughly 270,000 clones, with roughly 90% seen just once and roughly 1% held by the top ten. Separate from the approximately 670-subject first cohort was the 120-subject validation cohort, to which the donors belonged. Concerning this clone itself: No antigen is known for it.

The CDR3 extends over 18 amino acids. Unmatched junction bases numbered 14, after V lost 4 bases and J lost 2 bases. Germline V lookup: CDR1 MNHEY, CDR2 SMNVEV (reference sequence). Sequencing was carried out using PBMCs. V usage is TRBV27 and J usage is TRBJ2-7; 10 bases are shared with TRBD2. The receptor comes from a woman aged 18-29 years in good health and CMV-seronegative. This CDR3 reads CASSSPRLSAGGPYEQYF. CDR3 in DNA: TGTGCCAGCAGTTCTCCTAGGTTGTCAGCGGGAGGGCCCTACGAGCAGTACTTC.